This T cell receptor (beta chain) was found in a study of T cell responses to AZD1222 COVID-19 vaccine. The study's findings and limits: Across spike, vaccine-associated CD4 TCRs were found, dominant at 160-218 and 743-854. Nearly half of spike-specific TCRs reportedly go after variant regions that carry no mutations. Spike-specific TCR breadth rose after two AZD1222 doses, and depth rose as well.

Trimming cost V 5 bases and J 5 bases; bases outside gene matches: 5. The CDR3 has 14 residues. Germline-derived CDR1 and CDR2 are SGHTA and FQGTGA. Here immunoSEQ multiplex PCR was the method, and the copy in TCRdb shows in-frame clones only, minus some. The sample includes some 150,000 clones, 92% of them seen just once. Worth noting for this clone: Its target is unknown.

The rearrangement joins TRBV7-3 to TRBJ1-1; 10 bases are a match to TRBD1. Here the sequenced sample was peripheral blood, taken 28 days after the second AZD1222 dose. The TCR originated in an adult who received the AZD1222 COVID-19 vaccine. DNA for the CDR3: TGTGCCAGCAGCCCCGACAGGGGGCGGACTGAAGCTTTCTTT. It is translated as CASSPDRGRTEAFF.